These 23 T cell receptor beta chains came from one sample sequenced in a study of blood T cell repertoires in COVID-19. Here immunoSEQ multiplex PCR was the method, and the copy in TCRdb shows in-frame clones only, minus some. Counted here are some 200,000 clones, roughly 82% occurring once; the ten biggest clones make up roughly 10%. The sample comprised peripheral blood. The source of these receptors is a man between 50 and 59 years old with active or convalescent COVID-19.

The gene calls are TRBV28 and TRBJ1-2; 7 nucleotides match TRBD1. The germline V gene encodes CDR1 MDHEN and CDR2 SYDVKM. The length of the CDR3 is 16 residues. Trimming removed 6 bases from V and 4 bases from J; junction bases left unmatched: 14. CDR3 sequence (DNA): TGTGCCAGCAGCTGGGGACAGTTAGGATTATTCTATGGCTACACCTTC. Translation gives CASSWGQLGLFYGYTF.

The genes are TRBV10-3 and TRBJ1-2; tentative D call: TRBD1 (5 bases). This CDR3 is built from 17 residues. Trimming took 0 bases from V and 5 from J, leaving 19 bases between them. Germline V lookup: CDR1 ENHRY, CDR2 SYGVKD. The chain's CDR3 is CAISESWRPTRAYGYTF. CDR3 DNA sequence: TGTGCCATCAGTGAGTCTTGGCGGCCGACCAGGGCGTATGGCTACACCTTC.

The chain employs TRBV5-6 and TRBJ1-6; D possibly corresponds to TRBD1 (6 bases). Germline V gives CDR1 SGHDT, CDR2 YYEEEE. V lost 3 bases, J lost 7 bases, and 14 bases lay in between. The CDR3 extends over 15 amino acids. The CDR3 region is CASSWALRGNSPLHF. In DNA form, the CDR3 reads TGTGCCAGCAGCTGGGCCCTTAGGGGGAATTCACCCCTCCACTTT. Together with reference TRBV5-6 and TRBJ1-6, the CDR3 gives the full variable domain: DAGVTQSPTHLIKTRGQQVTLRCSPKSGHDTVSWYQQALGQGPQFIFQYYEEEERQRGNFPDRFSGHQFPNYSSELNVNALLLGDSALYLCASSWALRGNSPLHFGNGTRLTVT.

The chain links TRBV5-6 to TRBJ1-1, with D perhaps matching TRBD1 (6 bases). The CDR3 runs to 12 residues. V was shortened by 4 bases and J by 6 bases, with 10 bases between the two germline ends. From germline, CDR1 is SGHDT and CDR2 YYEEEE. DNA of the CDR3: TGTGCCAGCAGCACCCCAGGGGCTGAAGCTTTCTTT. Amino acids: CASSTPGAEAFF.

This clone was observed a few times. The rearrangement uses TRBV28 and TRBJ2-7; 12 bases align to TRBD2. J lost 6 bases, V lost 5 bases, and 14 bases had no gene match. The germline V gene encodes CDR1 MDHEN and CDR2 SYDVKM. CDR3 length: 17 amino acids. The CDR3, as DNA: TGTGCCAGCAGTCCCGTACTAGCGGGGGGAAATTGGCGCGAGCAGTACGTC. Its protein product is CASSPVLAGGNWREQYV.

This chain uses TRBV6-2 or TRBV6-3 with TRBJ2-7; D unresolved. V shed 2 bases and J shed 6 bases, with 8 bases lying between them. The CDR3 sequence is 12 residues long. Germline V gives CDR1 MNHEY, CDR2 SVGEGT. The CDR3 here is CASSYSNFEQYV. In nucleotides, the CDR3 is TGTGCCAGCAGTTACAGCAACTTCGAGCAGTACGTC.

This chain links TRBV5-6 with TRBJ2-7; D possibly corresponds to TRBD1 (5 bases). Looked up from germline, CDR1 is SGHDT and CDR2 is YYEEEE. The CDR3 length is 14 residues. V lost 2 bases, J lost 3 bases, and 12 bases lay in between. CDR3 DNA sequence: TGTGCCAGCAGCTTCAGGGTAGGGCGCTACGAGCAGTACTTC. Its protein product is CASSFRVGRYEQYF.

J is TRBJ2-5 and V is TRBV4-1; 7 bases match TRBD2. This CDR3 is built from 15 residues. Unmatched junction bases numbered 8, after V lost 2 bases and J lost 5 bases. The V gene's germline CDR1 is MGHRA and CDR2 YSYEKL. As DNA, the CDR3 is TGCGCCAGCAGCCAACCCAGCTTCGGGGGGGAGACCCAGTACTTC. This gives the protein CASSQPSFGGETQYF.

The CDR3 is CASSLGIQGWSTDTQYF. The CDR3 coding sequence is TGTGCCAGCAGCTTGGGTATACAGGGTTGGAGCACAGATACGCAGTATTTT. V usage is TRBV5-6 and J usage is TRBJ2-3; D may be TRBD1 (6 bases). Trimming shortened V by 0 bases and J by 0 bases, and 14 bases separated the two germline ends. The CDR3 sequence is 17 residues long. The germline V gene encodes CDR1 SGHDT and CDR2 YYEEEE.

The CDR3 coding sequence is TGTGCCAGCAGCGGCCCGGACTCAACTAATGAAAAACTGTTTTTT. Encoded protein: CASSGPDSTNEKLFF. V is TRBV5-5 and J is TRBJ1-4; D gene uncertain. Germline-derived CDR1 and CDR2 are SGHKS and YYEKEE (reference sequence). The V end was cut by 4 bases, the J end by 0 bases, with 10 bases between. This CDR3 region has 15 residues.

The rearrangement uses TRBV2 and TRBJ1-6; D unresolved. The CDR3 totals 15 residues. Trimming took off 7 bases at V and 0 bases at J, with 10 bases between the two ends. Germline V gene lookup returns CDR1 SNHLY and CDR2 FYNNEI. CDR3: CASKLPFSYNSPLHF. The CDR3 region has the DNA TGTGCCAGCAAGCTTCCTTTCTCCTATAATTCACCCCTCCACTTT.

V and J are TRBV15 and TRBJ2-5, with D possibly being TRBD1 (6 bases). With 1 base removed from V and 1 base from J, the gap between germline ends came to 10 bases. The CDR3 covers 15 residues. CDR1 and CDR2 (germline): LNHNV, YYDKDF (reference sequence). CDR3 sequence reads: CATSRVGTTQETQYF. The DNA for the CDR3 is TGTGCCACCAGCAGAGTCGGGACAACCCAAGAGACCCAGTACTTC.

With respect to this clone: Compared with germline, one end of the junction differs, possibly owing to a read error. The chain couples TRBV7-2 to TRBJ2-7; D might be TRBD1 or TRBD2, each matching 5 bases. Germline loops: CDR1 SGHTA, CDR2 FQGNSA. CDR3 size: 14 residues. CDR3 in amino acids: CASTLAQGPYEQYF. CDR3 coding DNA: TGTGCCAGCACCTTAGCGCAGGGTCCCTACGAGCAGTACTTC.

CDR3 loop: CASSLLVRDTEAFF. The CDR3 DNA reads as TGCGCCAGCAGCTTGTTGGTTCGGGACACTGAAGCTTTCTTT. The J gene is TRBJ1-1, the V gene TRBV5-1; D gene unclear. The CDR3 contains 14 residues. Looked up from germline, CDR1 is SGHRS and CDR2 is YFSETQ. Trimming stripped 1 base from V and 3 bases from J, with 10 bases between.

The rearrangement joins TRBV2 to TRBJ2-2; 7 nucleotides match TRBD1. V shed 3 bases, J shed 6 bases, and the junction held 1 base outside the gene matches. Germline V gene lookup returns CDR1 SNHLY and CDR2 FYNNEI. CDR3 length equals 13 residues. Written as DNA, the CDR3 is TGTGCCAGCAGTGATCAGGGGGCCGGGGAGCTGTTTTTT. Protein sequence: CASSDQGAGELFF.

V usage is TRBV6-2 or TRBV6-3 and J usage is TRBJ1-5; D call uncertain. Trimming took off 4 bases at V and 2 bases at J, with 21 bases between the two ends. The germline V gene encodes CDR1 MNHEY and CDR2 SVGEGT. CDR3 length: 18 amino acids. CDR3 sequence (DNA): TGTGCCAGCAGTTTAATCGGCACCTCTAGATATGGCAATCAGCCCCAGCATTTT. Protein product: CASSLIGTSRYGNQPQHF.

The genes are TRBV28 and TRBJ2-3, with 9 bases lining up with TRBD2. CDR1 is MDHEN, CDR2 SYDVKM, per germline. The CDR3 covers 15 residues. The V gene end was trimmed by 7 bases and the J gene end by 2 bases; junction bases not matched to a gene: 7. The CDR3 sequence is CASKMTSGYTDTQYF. CDR3 nucleotide sequence: TGTGCCAGCAAAATGACTAGCGGTTACACAGATACGCAGTATTTT.

The chain recombines TRBV12-3 or TRBV12-4 with TRBJ1-2; D possibly corresponds to TRBD1 (5 bases). V was cut by 3 bases and J by 6 bases, with 8 bases left in between. CDR3 length equals 12 residues. CDR3 protein: CASSFTQDGYTF. The CDR3 bases are TGTGCCAGCAGTTTTACACAGGATGGCTACACCTTC.

V usage is TRBV6-2 or TRBV6-3 and J usage is TRBJ1-2, with D maybe TRBD1 (6 bases). The CDR3 contains 12 residues. V was clipped by 2 bases and J by 7 bases, with 8 bases between them. Germline CDR1 reads MNHEY; CDR2 reads SVGEGT. CDR3 coding DNA: TGTGCCAGCAGTTACGTCAGGGGTGGCTACACCTTC. This sequence encodes CASSYVRGGYTF.

This clone was counted a single time. The chain links TRBV7-3 to TRBJ1-1; D might be TRBD1 (6 bases). CDR3 length equals 15 residues. Germline loops: CDR1 SGHTA, CDR2 FQGTGA. V lost 0 bases and J lost 5, with 13 bases in between. CDR3 DNA sequence: TGTGCCAGCAGCTTAACTCGGGACACACTTACTGAAGCTTTCTTT. Its protein is CASSLTRDTLTEAFF.

The chain is built from TRBV2 and TRBJ1-2, with D possibly being TRBD1 (6 bases). CDR1 and CDR2 (germline): SNHLY, FYNNEI. V was shortened by 7 bases and J by 2 bases, with 14 bases between the two germline ends. The CDR3 extends over 14 amino acids. CDR3 nucleotides: TGTGCCAGCACCCGGGTACAGGGAAACTATGGCTACACCTTC. Translated, it gives CASTRVQGNYGYTF. The whole variable domain, remainder taken from reference TRBV2 and TRBJ1-2, is EPEVTQTPSHQVTQMGQEVILRCVPISNHLYFYWYRQILGQKVEFLVSFYNNEISEKSEIFDDQFSVERPDGSNFTLKIRSTKLEDSAMYFCASTRVQGNYGYTFGSGTRLTVV.

This clone occurred a few times. The genes are TRBV7-6 and TRBJ2-1; D call uncertain. Germline CDR1 SGHVS, CDR2 FNYEAQ. The CDR3 has 15 amino acids. Deletions cut 3 bases from V and 5 bases from J, with 14 bases between. DNA for the CDR3: TGTGCCAGCAGCTTCGGAGCACTGCGTGACAATGAGCAGTTCTTC. Protein: CASSFGALRDNEQFF.

The V gene is TRBV9, the J gene TRBJ1-1; D gene ambiguous. The length of the CDR3 is 15 residues. V gave up 0 bases and J gave up 1 base, with 10 bases separating them. From germline, CDR1 is SGDLS and CDR2 YYNGEE. This CDR3 is CASSVGAGKNTEAFF. In DNA form, the CDR3 reads TGTGCCAGCAGCGTAGGGGCAGGTAAGAACACTGAAGCTTTCTTT.